Below, one T cell receptor (beta chain) is given with its context. What it recognizes is unknown. Each CDR3 protein gets one entry after TCRdb re-called the RT-PCR reads with MiXCR. The sample contains 550,000 to 800,000 distinct CDR3 sequences, approximately 15% of which appear only once. The CDR3 has 14 amino acids. The germline V gene encodes CDR1 SGHTA and CDR2 FQGNSA. V was clipped by 3 bases and J by 4 bases, with 12 bases between them. The data derive from a study of response to subunit inactivated influenza vaccine. Whole-study results and caveats: Only a handful of new T cells, the authors suggested, are recruited with each seasonal influenza vaccination.

The sequenced sample was PBMCs from blood, obtained approximately 15 days before vaccination. The V call is TRBV7-2, the J call TRBJ1-1, with D tentatively TRBD1 (5 bases). This TCR was recovered from a man between 50 and 59 years old who received an inactivated influenza vaccine. The CDR3: CASSFDGHSTEAFF. DNA for the CDR3: TGTGCCAGCAGCTTTGATGGACATTCCACTGAAGCTTTCTTT.